This record covers a single TCR beta chain. The CDR3 is 15 residues long. V lost 0 bases and J lost 10, with 19 bases in between. Germline CDR1 and CDR2: SGDLS and YYNGEE. Seattle researchers signed up patients amid active infection and tracked them longitudinally. Clones were read by immunoSEQ multiplex PCR, and TCRdb kept only the in-frame ones, dropping some. The sample has over 85,000 clones; approximately 85% are singletons. These data are taken from a study of blood T cell repertoires in COVID-19. Across the whole study: Sources were T cells, B-cell-depleted T cells, or PBMCs; the material itself was cDNA or gDNA.

Material for sequencing was peripheral blood. The receptor's source is a woman aged 80 or older with COVID-19, enrolled during active disease. V gene TRBV9 combines with J gene TRBJ1-1; D possibly corresponds to TRBD1 (6 bases). CDR3 DNA: TGTGCCAGCAGCGTAGGCGGAACAGGGATCGAGTCAGCTTTCTTT. Amino acids: CASSVGGTGIESAFF.